This is a list of T cell receptor beta chains from one sample in a study of blood T cells in healthy people across ages. TCRdb re-called the 5' RACE reads through MiXCR, storing one row per CDR3 protein. The data contain 1.5 million to 1.9 million distinct CDR3 sequences, approximately 39% of them singletons. Sequenced: blood. These receptors came from a woman between 18 and 29 years old in good health. The CDR3 runs from the conserved cysteine through the conserved F or W. Fields, in order: J gene, D gene, V gene, clone size, CDR3 protein, CDR3 DNA. A D gene is named only where the DNA matches it firmly. Clone sizes are given selectively: once, few, many, or a class where the clone is expanded.

>TRBJ2-5|.|TRBV4-1|.
CASGQDGWAAETQYF
TGCGCCAGCGGCCAAGATGGATGGGCGGCAGAGACCCAGTACTTC
>TRBJ2-7|.|TRBV6-2/TRBV6-3|.
CASRTFWGFAYEQYF
TGTGCCAGCCGAACATTTTGGGGCTTTGCCTACGAGCAGTACTTC
>TRBJ1-1|.|TRBV5-1|.
CASSFGKKAFF
TGCGCCAGCAGCTTCGGGAAAAAAGCTTTCTTT
>TRBJ2-7|TRBD2|TRBV20-1|.
CSARKLAGVYNEQYF
TGCAGTGCTAGGAAACTAGCGGGAGTCTACAATGAGCAGTACTTC
>TRBJ1-1|.|TRBV6-5|few
CASRRGTSWNTEAFF
TGTGCCAGCAGACGTGGGACAAGTTGGAACACTGAAGCTTTCTTT
>TRBJ2-1|.|TRBV12-3/TRBV12-4|.
CASSFALDEQFF
TGTGCCAGCAGTTTTGCCCTAGATGAGCAGTTCTTC
>TRBJ1-1|.|TRBV11-2|.
CASSLGGVYTEAFF
TGTGCCAGCAGCTTAGGGGGGGTCTACACTGAAGCTTTCTTT
>TRBJ2-7|.|TRBV3-1|.
CASSRWTAEQYF
TGTGCCAGCAGCCGATGGACAGCCGAGCAGTACTTC
>TRBJ2-7|.|TRBV2|once
CASSDVGISNEQYF
TGTGCCAGCAGTGATGTGGGGATTAGCAATGAGCAGTACTTC
>TRBJ1-1|.|TRBV20-1|.
CSARSRTLNTEAFF
TGCAGTGCTAGGAGCAGAACCTTGAACACTGAAGCTTTCTTT
>TRBJ2-2|TRBD2|TRBV20-1|.
CSARLAVNTGELFF
TGCAGTGCTCGACTAGCGGTTAACACCGGGGAGCTGTTTTTT
>TRBJ2-1|.|TRBV18|few
CASSPPNGVNEQFF
TGTGCCAGCTCACCACCTAACGGGGTGAATGAGCAGTTCTTC
>TRBJ2-7|TRBD1|TRBV7-9|few
CASSHRDRYEQYF
TGTGCCAGCAGCCACCGGGACAGGTACGAGCAGTACTTC
>TRBJ2-1|TRBD2|TRBV5-6|.
CASRVGLAVYNEQFF
TGTGCCAGCAGGGTGGGACTAGCGGTCTACAATGAGCAGTTCTTC
>TRBJ1-2|.|TRBV7-9|.
CASRSGQAPGYTF
TGTGCCAGCAGGTCCGGGCAGGCCCCTGGCTACACCTTC
>TRBJ2-1|.|TRBV24-1|.
CATSDSTRTTNEQFF
TGTGCCACCAGTGATTCGACGAGGACGACCAATGAGCAGTTCTTC
>TRBJ2-7|TRBD2|TRBV11-1|many
CASSRTRASYEQYF
TGTGCCAGCAGCCGGACTAGGGCCTCCTACGAGCAGTACTTC
>TRBJ2-7|.|TRBV7-2|.
CASSFGWYEQYF
TGTGCCAGCAGCTTTGGCTGGTACGAGCAGTACTTC
>TRBJ2-3|.|TRBV12-3/TRBV12-4|.
CASRPTAWGGTDTQYF
TGTGCCAGCAGACCAACCGCGTGGGGGGGCACAGATACGCAGTATTTT
>TRBJ1-1|.|TRBV11-2|.
CASTFGGMNTEAFF
TGTGCCAGCACCTTCGGGGGTATGAACACTGAAGCTTTCTTT
>TRBJ1-1|.|TRBV2|.
CASSGYHTSGVGEAFF
TGTGCCAGCAGTGGGTACCATACTTCTGGGGTCGGTGAAGCTTTCTTT
>TRBJ2-5|.|TRBV30|.
CAWSVGGNQETQYF
TGTGCCTGGAGTGTCGGGGGAAACCAAGAGACCCAGTACTTC
>TRBJ2-5|.|TRBV13|few
CASSLGGPGAQYF
TGTGCCAGCAGCTTAGGAGGTCCGGGGGCCCAGTACTTC
>TRBJ1-2|TRBD1|TRBV28|few
CASSPPTGMDGYTF
TGTGCCAGCAGTCCCCCGACAGGGATGGATGGCTACACCTTC
>TRBJ2-1|TRBD2|TRBV5-1|once
CASSVQLAGDEQFF
TGCGCCAGCAGCGTGCAGCTAGCGGGAGATGAGCAGTTCTTC
>TRBJ2-3|TRBD1|TRBV20-1|.
CSQARQGVQDTQYF
TGCAGTCAAGCCCGACAGGGGGTCCAGGATACGCAGTATTTT
>TRBJ2-5|.|TRBV3-1|few
CASSQESLIEYF
TGTGCCAGCAGCCAAGAATCGCTGATCGAGTACTTC
>TRBJ2-5|TRBD2|TRBV12-3/TRBV12-4|few
CASSLAGDYFGTQYF
TGTGCCAGCAGCCTAGCGGGGGACTACTTCGGGACCCAGTACTTC
>TRBJ1-5|.|TRBV7-2|.
CASSSLQSTPPQHF
TGTGCCAGCAGCTCACTCCAATCGACACCGCCCCAGCATTTT
>TRBJ2-3|TRBD1|TRBV27|once
CASSLSVTGVGTDTQYF
TGTGCCAGCAGTTTATCAGTGACAGGGGTTGGCACAGATACGCAGTATTTT
>TRBJ2-7|TRBD2|TRBV5-1|.
CASSLTTSGSVGYNEQYF
TGCGCCAGCAGCTTGACGACTAGCGGGAGTGTGGGGTACAATGAGCAGTACTTC
>TRBJ1-2|.|TRBV2|few
CASSEAGRFYGYTF
TGTGCCAGCAGTGAAGCCGGCAGATTCTATGGCTACACCTTC
>TRBJ1-1|.|TRBV20-1|.
CSAGSRGGEAFF
TGCAGTGCTGGTTCCCGGGGGGGGGAAGCTTTCTTT
>TRBJ2-1|TRBD1|TRBV7-3|few
CASSLRDRARNEQFF
TGTGCCAGCAGCTTAAGGGACAGGGCTCGAAATGAGCAGTTCTTC
>TRBJ2-3|TRBD2|TRBV5-5|.
CASNWASGTDTQYF
TGTGCCAGCAATTGGGCTAGCGGGACAGATACGCAGTATTTT
>TRBJ1-5|.|TRBV27|.
CASSVSGLNQPQHF
TGTGCCAGCAGTGTATCCGGGCTAAATCAGCCCCAGCATTTT
>TRBJ2-5|.|TRBV12-3/TRBV12-4|.
CASAPGAYEQYF
TGTGCCTCGGCCCCCGGGGCTTATGAGCAGTACTTC
>TRBJ1-1|.|TRBV15|.
CATSREQFNTEAFF
TGTGCCACCAGCAGGGAACAGTTCAACACTGAAGCTTTCTTT
>TRBJ2-3|.|TRBV5-1|few
CASSLATREDTQYF
TGCGCCAGCAGCTTGGCGACTAGAGAAGATACGCAGTATTTT
>TRBJ1-2|.|TRBV5-1|few
CASTNTSYGYTF
TGCGCCAGCACCAATACTTCCTATGGCTACACCTTC
>TRBJ2-1|.|TRBV6-2/TRBV6-3|few
CASTPVGVYNEQFF
TGTGCCAGCACCCCGGTTGGAGTTTACAATGAGCAGTTCTTC
>TRBJ1-1|TRBD1|TRBV7-9|.
CASRDRVKTEAFF
TGTGCCAGCAGAGACAGGGTGAAAACTGAAGCTTTCTTT
>TRBJ2-7|.|TRBV20-1|few
CSARAPNYEQYF
TGCAGTGCTAGAGCCCCTAACTACGAGCAGTACTTC
>TRBJ1-1|.|TRBV20-1|once
CSARGPARNTEAFF
TGCAGTGCGCGCGGGCCAGCCAGAAACACTGAAGCTTTCTTT